This TCR beta chain was sequenced during a study of blood T cell repertoires in COVID-19. Turning to the study itself: There were acute and convalescent COVID-19 samples, and they came from the United States, Italy and Spain.

The germline CDR1 and CDR2 sequences are SGHNT and YYREEE (reference sequence). The CDR3 runs 16 residues. The V gene lost 1 base and the J gene lost 2 bases, with 16 bases spanning the gap. TCRdb's copy holds only in-frame clones and misses some; the assay was immunoSEQ multiplex PCR. This sample has around 250,000 clones; over 70% occur once, and the top ten carry about 5.7%. Sequencing was performed on peripheral blood. This chain uses TRBV5-4 with TRBJ2-7, with D possibly being TRBD1 (6 bases). This receptor was obtained from a man at least 80 years old with acute or convalescent COVID-19. The CDR3 is CASSLLLVGQTYEQYF. The CDR3 region has the DNA TGTGCCAGCAGCTTGTTGCTGGTGGGACAAACCTACGAGCAGTACTTC.